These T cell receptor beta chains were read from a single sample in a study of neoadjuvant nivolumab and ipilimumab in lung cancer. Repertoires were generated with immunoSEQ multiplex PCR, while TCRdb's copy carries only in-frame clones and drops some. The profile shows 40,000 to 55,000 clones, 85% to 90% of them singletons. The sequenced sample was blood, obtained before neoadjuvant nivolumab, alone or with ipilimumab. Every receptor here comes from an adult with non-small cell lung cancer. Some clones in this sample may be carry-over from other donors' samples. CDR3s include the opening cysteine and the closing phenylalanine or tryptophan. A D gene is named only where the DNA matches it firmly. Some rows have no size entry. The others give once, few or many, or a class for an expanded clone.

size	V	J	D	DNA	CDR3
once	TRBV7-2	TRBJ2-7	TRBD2	TGTGCCAGCAGCTGGATTGGTGGGGCTAGCGGGAGGTCCTACGAGCAGTACTTC	CASSWIGGASGRSYEQYF
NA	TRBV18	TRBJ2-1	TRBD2	TGTGCCAGCTCCCGAGGACTAGCGGGAGGGAGAGGTGAGCAGTTCTTC	CASSRGLAGGRGEQFF
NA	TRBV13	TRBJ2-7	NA	TGTGCCAGCAGCTTAGCCCCTCACGAGCAGTACTTC	CASSLAPHEQYF
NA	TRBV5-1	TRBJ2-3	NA	TGCGCCAGCAGCTTGCTTAGCACAGATACGCAGTATTTT	CASSLLSTDTQYF
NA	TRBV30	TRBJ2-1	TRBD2	TGTGCCTGGAGAGGTCAGCGGGAGAAGTTGGATGAGCAGTTCTTC	CAWRGQREKLDEQFF
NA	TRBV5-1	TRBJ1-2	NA	TGCGCCAGCAGCTTGACAGGGTCCTATGGCTACACCTTC	CASSLTGSYGYTF
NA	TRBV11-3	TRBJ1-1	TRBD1	TGTGCCAGCAGCTGGGACAGGAACACTGAAGCTTTCTTT	CASSWDRNTEAFF
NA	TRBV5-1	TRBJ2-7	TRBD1	TGCGCCAGCGGCCCCGGACAGGGGGCTTGGGAGCAGTACTTC	CASGPGQGAWEQYF
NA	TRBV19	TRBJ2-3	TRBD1	TGTGCCAGTAGTTTCCGACAGGGGTGGACAGATACGCAGTATTTT	CASSFRQGWTDTQYF
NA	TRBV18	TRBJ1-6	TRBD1	TGTGCCAGCGCGACAGGGAGCTCCTATAATTCACCCCTCCACTTT	CASATGSSYNSPLHF
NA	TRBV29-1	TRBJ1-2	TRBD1	TGCAGCGTTGGATGGGCGGGACAGGGCTATGGCTACACCTTC	CSVGWAGQGYGYTF
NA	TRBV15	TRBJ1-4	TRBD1	TGTGCCACCAGCAGAGAATTTTGGACAGGCAGTGATGAAAAACTGTTTTTT	CATSREFWTGSDEKLFF
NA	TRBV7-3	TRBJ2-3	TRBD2	TGTGCCAGCAGCTCTAGCGGGGGACTCACAGATACGCAGTATTTT	CASSSSGGLTDTQYF
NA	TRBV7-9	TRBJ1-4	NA	TGTGCCAGCAGCTTATCCGCAAGCTCTGAAAAACTGTTTTTT	CASSLSASSEKLFF
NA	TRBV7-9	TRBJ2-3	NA	TGTGCCAGCAGCGCCCATGTGGGGGCTACAGATACGCAGTATTTT	CASSAHVGATDTQYF
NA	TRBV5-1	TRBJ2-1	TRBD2	TGCGCCAGCAGCTTGGTAGGGACTAGTTTTAACAATGAGCAGTTCTTC	CASSLVGTSFNNEQFF
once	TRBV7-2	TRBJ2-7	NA	TGTGCCAGCAGCTTCGGGGGAACTGGAAGCCAGCAGTACTTC	CASSFGGTGSQQYF
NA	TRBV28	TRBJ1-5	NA	TGTGCCAGCAGTTTAGGCGCGCAGGTCAATCAGCCCCAGCATTTT	CASSLGAQVNQPQHF
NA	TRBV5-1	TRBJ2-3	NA	TGCGCCAGCAGCTTGGTGGACCGACGAGATACGCAGTATTTT	CASSLVDRRDTQYF
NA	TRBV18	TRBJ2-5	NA	TGTGCCAGCTCACCACCGAGCGATGGGGGAGAGACCCAGTACTTC	CASSPPSDGGETQYF
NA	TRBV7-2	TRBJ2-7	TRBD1	TGTGCCAGCAGCTCCGGACAGGGGTCTTTTTACGAGCAGTACTTC	CASSSGQGSFYEQYF
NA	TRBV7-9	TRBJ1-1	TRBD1	TGTGCCAGCAGCGCACGACAGGGTCTTCACACTGAAGCTTTCTTT	CASSARQGLHTEAFF
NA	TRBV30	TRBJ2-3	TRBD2	TGTGCCTGGAGTACCGGACTAGCGGGAGGCACAGATACGCAGTATTTT	CAWSTGLAGGTDTQYF
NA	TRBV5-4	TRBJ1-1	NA	TGTGCCAGCAGGACCCAGGGGACTGAAGCTTTCTTT	CASRTQGTEAFF
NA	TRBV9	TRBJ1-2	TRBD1	TGTGCCAGCAGCGTAGGTGACCGGGACAGCTATGGCTACACCTTC	CASSVGDRDSYGYTF
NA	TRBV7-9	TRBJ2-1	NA	TGTGCCAGCAGCTTAGGAAGCCGCTACAATGAGCAGTTCTTC	CASSLGSRYNEQFF
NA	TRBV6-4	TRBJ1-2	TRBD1	TGTGCCAGCAGTGACCTACAGGGGCGAGGCTACACCTTC	CASSDLQGRGYTF
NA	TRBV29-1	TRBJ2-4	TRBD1	TGCAGCGTTGAGCCGGGGACAGGGGGAGGAGAGGGCTTAGCCAAAAACATTCAGTACTTC	CSVEPGTGGGEGLAKNIQYF
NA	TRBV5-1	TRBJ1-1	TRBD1	TGCGCCAGCAGCTTGACCCAGGGGGCTGAAGCTTTCTTT	CASSLTQGAEAFF
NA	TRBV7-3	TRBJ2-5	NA	TGTGCCAGCAGCTTGGGACCCTCTGGGGAGACCCAGTACTTC	CASSLGPSGETQYF
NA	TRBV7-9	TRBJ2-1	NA	TGTGCCAGCAGCTTAGAGGCGGGGTACAATGAGCAGTTCTTC	CASSLEAGYNEQFF
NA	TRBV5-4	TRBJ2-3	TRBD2	TGTGCCAGCAGCTACCGGGGTAGCGGGAGCAGAGATACGCAGTATTTT	CASSYRGSGSRDTQYF
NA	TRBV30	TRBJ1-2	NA	TGTGCCTGGAGTGTATCAGGAAGGCTGGCTAACTATGGCTACACCTTC	CAWSVSGRLANYGYTF
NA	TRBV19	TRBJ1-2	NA	TGTGCCAGTAGTATGAGACAGATCTCCTATGGCTACACCTTC	CASSMRQISYGYTF
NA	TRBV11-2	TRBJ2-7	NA	TGTGCCAGCAGCTTGAACCACTACTCCTACGAGCAGTACTTC	CASSLNHYSYEQYF
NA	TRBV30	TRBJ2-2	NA	TGTGCCTGGAGTATGCAGCACACCGGGGAGCTGTTTTTT	CAWSMQHTGELFF